This passage covers 28 T cell receptor beta chains from one sample sequenced in a study of OX40 agonist ivuxolimab in advanced cancers. Method: immunoSEQ multiplex PCR; TCRdb's copy keeps in-frame clones and lacks some. This table holds approximately 68,000 clones, roughly 86% found once. Material: CD4+ or CD8+ T cells sorted from blood, obtained in a trial of the OX40 agonist ivuxolimab. Source of these receptors: an adult with an advanced solid tumor such as melanoma, head and neck, liver or kidney cancer.

There are a few counts of this clone. The chain uses TRBV15 and TRBJ2-1; D remains ambiguous. The V and J ends lost 1 base and 2 bases respectively, with 9 bases between them. The germline V gene encodes CDR1 LNHNV and CDR2 YYDKDF (reference sequence). The CDR3 covers 15 residues. For the CDR3, the DNA is TGTGCCACCAGCAGAGCGGCCGACCCCTACAATGAGCAGTTCTTC. Translated, it gives CATSRAADPYNEQFF.

V is TRBV15 and J is TRBJ2-7; possible D gene TRBD1, 5 bases. CDR3 size: 15 residues. The germline V gene encodes CDR1 LNHNV and CDR2 YYDKDF (reference sequence). Deletions cut 1 base from V and 3 bases from J, with 13 bases between. CDR3: CATSRGSDNIYEQYF. In DNA form, the CDR3 reads TGTGCCACCAGCAGAGGGTCGGACAATATCTACGAGCAGTACTTC.

V is TRBV6-1 and J is TRBJ2-7; possibly TRBD2 for D (6 bases). CDR1 MNHNS and CDR2 SASEGT come from the germline V gene. Trimming cost V 6 bases and J 4 bases, with 16 bases left between them. This CDR3 region has 14 residues. CDR3 coding DNA: TGTGCCAGCAGGCTCACCACGGGAGAGTACGAGCAGTACTTC. Translating gives CASRLTTGEYEQYF.

The chain combines TRBV7-9 with TRBJ2-3; D remains unclear. The V gene lost 2 bases and the J gene lost 2 bases, with 14 bases spanning the gap. Germline V gene data show CDR1 as SEHNR and CDR2 as FQNEAQ (reference sequence). CDR3 length: 16 residues. DNA of the CDR3: TGTGCCAGCAGCTTAATGGTCTTTACTTACACAGATACGCAGTATTTT. Its protein product is CASSLMVFTYTDTQYF.

The chain combines TRBV5-6 with TRBJ2-7, with D maybe TRBD2 (5 bases). This CDR3 has 13 residues. Germline V gene data show CDR1 as SGHDT and CDR2 as YYEEEE. The V and J ends lost 7 bases and 5 bases respectively, with 16 bases between them. As DNA, the CDR3 is TGTGCCAGCCAGAGGGTCGGCAGGAACGAGCAGTACTTC. Its translation is CASQRVGRNEQYF. The whole variable domain, remainder taken from reference TRBV5-6 and TRBJ2-7, is DAGVTQSPTHLIKTRGQQVTLRCSPKSGHDTVSWYQQALGQGPQFIFQYYEEEERQRGNFPDRFSGHQFPNYSSELNVNALLLGDSALYLCASQRVGRNEQYFGPGTRLTVT.

The chain recombines TRBV6-1 with TRBJ2-7; unclear D gene. V was pared by 7 bases and J by 3 bases, with 16 bases between. The CDR3 contains 14 residues. Germline CDR1 MNHNS, CDR2 SASEGT. The CDR3 protein is CASTIRRGVYEQYF. The CDR3 DNA reads as TGTGCCAGCACGATAAGGAGAGGAGTCTACGAGCAGTACTTC.

This sequence joins TRBV4-1 and TRBJ1-2; D is perhaps TRBD1 (5 bases). Germline CDR1 is MGHRA and CDR2 is YSYEKL. Trimming left V 0 bases short and J 5 bases short, with 13 bases between. The CDR3 length is 15 residues. In DNA, the CDR3 is TGCGCCAGCAGCCAAGATTGGGCAGGGAAGTATGGCTACACCTTC. Its translation is CASSQDWAGKYGYTF.

The chain is built from TRBV5-6 and TRBJ2-1; 7 bases align to TRBD1. Trimming cost V 1 base and J 2 bases; bases outside gene matches: 6. This CDR3 has 16 residues. Germline CDR1 SGHDT, CDR2 YYEEEE. The CDR3: CASSLFKGAAYNEQFF. The CDR3, as DNA: TGTGCCAGCAGCTTGTTTAAGGGGGCCGCCTACAATGAGCAGTTCTTC.

This clone was seen once. V is TRBV10-3 and J is TRBJ2-6; no definite D call. The germline V gene has CDR1 ENHRY and CDR2 SYGVKD. V lost 8 bases and J 2 bases, leaving 7 bases between the germline ends. This CDR3 spans 13 amino acids. The CDR3 coding sequence is TGTGCCATCGGCGGAGCTGGGGCCAACGTCCTGACTTTC. This codes for CAIGGAGANVLTF.

The chain joins TRBV10-2 to TRBJ1-2; tentatively, D is TRBD1 (5 bases). CDR1 is WSHSY and CDR2 is SAAADI in the germline V gene. V lost 2 bases, J lost 6 bases, and 10 bases lay in between. CDR3 length equals 13 residues. The CDR3 DNA follows: TGCGCCAGCAGTGAGATTGACAGCCATGGCTACACCTTC. Amino acids: CASSEIDSHGYTF.

The V gene is TRBV7-9, the J gene TRBJ1-1, with D unresolved. The germline V gene encodes CDR1 SEHNR and CDR2 FQNEAQ (reference sequence). There are 12 residues in the CDR3. Deletions cut 7 bases from V and 1 base from J, with 7 bases between. CDR3: CASTDGNTEAFF. The CDR3 region has the DNA TGTGCCAGCACCGACGGGAACACTGAAGCTTTCTTT.

For this clone: Other DNA variants within this sample encode the same CDR3. This chain joins TRBV12-5 and TRBJ2-5; D is unclear. Trimming took off 1 base at V and 5 bases at J, with 8 bases between the two ends. Germline V gene data show CDR1 as LGHNT and CDR2 as FRNRAP. CDR3 length: 13 residues. CDR3 loop: CASGLGAGETQYF. The CDR3 bases are TGTGCTAGTGGTTTGGGTGCTGGGGAGACCCAGTACTTC.

V is TRBV13 and J is TRBJ2-3; 14 bases align to TRBD2. This CDR3 has 16 amino acids. The ends lost 3 bases at V and 3 bases at J; junction bases unmatched: 2. Germline loops: CDR1 PRHDT, CDR2 FYEKMQ (reference sequence). The CDR3 DNA reads as TGTGCCAGCAGCTTCCGGACTAGCGGGAGGACAGATACGCAGTATTTT. Amino acid sequence: CASSFRTSGRTDTQYF.

The chain recombines TRBV15 with TRBJ2-1; 7 bases fit TRBD1. Trimming took 1 base from V and 0 from J; bases not matched to a gene: 6. Germline V lookup: CDR1 LNHNV, CDR2 YYDKDF (reference sequence). The CDR3 length is 17 residues. CDR3 region: CATSRGQGEGSYNEQFF. The CDR3 DNA follows: TGTGCCACCAGCAGAGGGCAGGGGGAAGGCTCCTACAATGAGCAGTTCTTC.

In DNA form, the CDR3 reads TGTGCCAGTAGTGCTCAGGGGGTAGTTAGCGATGAGCAGTTCTTC. Its translation: CASSAQGVVSDEQFF. This chain connects TRBV19 to TRBJ2-1; 7 positions match TRBD1. CDR1 and CDR2 (germline): LNHDA, SQIVND (reference sequence). The trim removed 5 bases at V and 8 bases at J, leaving 12 bases unmatched. The CDR3 is 15 amino acids.

The gene calls are TRBV29-1 and TRBJ1-1; 9 nucleotides match TRBD1. The germline V gene encodes CDR1 SQVTM and CDR2 ANQGSEA. The CDR3 runs to 13 residues. J lost 6 bases, V lost 6 bases, and 8 bases had no gene match. The CDR3 nucleotides are TGCAGCGTCCTGGGACAGGGCGCATCTGAAGCTTTCTTT. The encoded protein is CSVLGQGASEAFF.

This chain connects TRBV21-1 to TRBJ1-3; TRBD1 is the table's D call, not checked against the DNA. TRBV21-1 represents a pseudogene. This CDR3 contains 16 residues. The CDR3 DNA reads as TGTGCCAGCAGCAAAGGACAGGCATTCTCTGGAAACACCATATATTTT. It encodes CASSKGQAFSGNTIYF.

The rearrangement joins TRBV9 to TRBJ2-7, with 7 bases matching TRBD2. V dropped 0 bases and J dropped 2; count of bases not matched to a gene: 14. Germline V lookup: CDR1 SGDLS, CDR2 YYNGEE. This CDR3 has 18 residues. In DNA, the CDR3 is TGTGCCAGCAGCGTAGGGGAGGGCAGGGCGACGCTAGCCTACGAGCAGTACTTC. It codes for CASSVGEGRATLAYEQYF. Supplemented by reference TRBV9 and TRBJ2-7, the full variable domain reads DSGVTQTPKHLITATGQRVTLRCSPRSGDLSVYWYQQSLDQGLQFLIQYYNGEERAKGNILERFSAQQFPDLHSELNLSSLELGDSALYFCASSVGEGRATLAYEQYFGPGTRLTVT.

The rearrangement joins TRBV9 to TRBJ1-1, with D possibly being TRBD1 (6 bases). V lost 0 bases to trimming and J lost 8 bases, with 17 bases between them. The germline gives CDR1 SGDLS, CDR2 YYNGEE. This CDR3 has 15 amino acids. In DNA form, the CDR3 reads TGTGCCAGCAGCGTAGACAGCTTCTCCGGGACAGAAGCTTTCTTT. Protein: CASSVDSFSGTEAFF.

The chain has TRBV6-5 and TRBJ2-1, with a possible D match to TRBD1 (5 bases). Germline V gene data show CDR1 as MNHEY and CDR2 as SVGAGI. The CDR3 extends over 14 amino acids. V was cut by 7 bases and J by 2 bases, with 12 bases left in between. DNA of the CDR3: TGTGCCAGCATTAGGCAGGGAACCTACAATGAGCAGTTCTTC. This translates into CASIRQGTYNEQFF.

The chain is built from TRBV27 and TRBJ1-5; TRBD1 agrees at 8 bases. The germline V gene encodes CDR1 MNHEY and CDR2 SMNVEV (reference sequence). This CDR3 has 16 amino acids. V trimming: 6 bases; J trimming: 3 bases; junction bases outside the gene matches: 10. CDR3 amino acids: CASSPDRGIDNQPQHF. As DNA, the CDR3 is TGTGCCAGCAGCCCAGACAGGGGAATCGACAATCAGCCCCAGCATTTT.

This rearrangement joins TRBV5-4 to TRBJ2-3; D may correspond to TRBD1 or TRBD2 (5 bases each). V was shortened by 2 bases and J by 4 bases, with 20 bases between the two germline ends. The CDR3 consists of 17 residues. Germline V CDR1 and CDR2: SGHNT, YYREEE (reference sequence). CDR3 nucleotide sequence: TGTGCCAGCAGCTTAACCCGAGGCGGTGGGGGAGCAGATACGCAGTATTTT. Translating gives CASSLTRGGGGADTQYF.

The gene calls are TRBV5-1 and TRBJ1-2, with a possible D match to TRBD1 (5 bases). There are 13 residues in the CDR3. V was cut by 0 bases and J by 8 bases, with 11 bases left in between. CDR1 SGHRS and CDR2 YFSETQ come from the germline V gene. The CDR3 DNA sequence: TGCGCCAGCAGCTTGGATCCAGGGAGAGGCTACACCTTC. It yields the protein CASSLDPGRGYTF. Full variable domain (rest looked up from reference TRBV5-1 and TRBJ1-2): KAGVTQTPRYLIKTRGQQVTLSCSPISGHRSVSWYQQTPGQGLQFLFEYFSETQRNKGNFPGRFSGRQFSNSRSEMNVSTLELGDSALYLCASSLDPGRGYTFGSGTRLTVV.

The chain combines TRBV7-9 with TRBJ2-7; tentatively, D is TRBD1 (6 bases). V was cut by 1 base and J by 1 base, with 14 bases left in between. The CDR3 length is 16 residues. Germline CDR1 SEHNR, CDR2 FQNEAQ (reference sequence). CDR3 sequence: CASSLGGAGVSYEQYF. DNA of the CDR3: TGTGCCAGCAGCTTAGGTGGGGCAGGGGTGTCCTACGAGCAGTACTTC.

The V gene is TRBV29-1, the J gene TRBJ2-5; no firm D call. Germline V gene sequence: CDR1 SQVTM, CDR2 ANQGSEA. The CDR3 loop spans 13 amino acids. Deletions cut 0 bases from V and 5 bases from J, with 10 bases between. The CDR3 reads CSVEDSVGETQYF. The CDR3 nucleotides are TGCAGCGTTGAAGATTCGGTGGGGGAGACCCAGTACTTC.

This clone has just a few counts. This chain links TRBV4-1 with TRBJ1-5; D ambiguous. The V gene lost 4 bases and the J gene lost 3 bases, with 10 bases spanning the gap. CDR1 and CDR2 from the germline V gene are MGHRA and YSYEKL. This CDR3 is 14 amino acids long. The CDR3 DNA reads as TGCGCCAGCAGCCTAGAAGGGTCCAATCAGCCCCAGCATTTT. Protein: CASSLEGSNQPQHF.

The chain recombines TRBV18 with TRBJ1-4; a weak D match, TRBD1 (5 bases). Trimming pared 6 bases from V and 0 bases from J, leaving 8 bases between. From germline, CDR1 is KGHSH and CDR2 LQKENI. CDR3 length: 14 amino acids. CDR3 in amino acids: CASSGTTTNEKLFF. The CDR3 bases are TGTGCCAGCTCTGGGACGACAACTAATGAAAAACTGTTTTTT.

The chain joins TRBV10-1 to TRBJ1-5, with no clear D. The ends were cut back, 6 bases at V and 7 bases at J, with 13 bases in the middle. CDR1 is WNHNN, CDR2 SYGVQD, per germline (reference sequence). The CDR3 length is 13 residues. The CDR3 here is CASSAQGTQPQHF. The DNA for the CDR3 is TGCGCCAGCAGCGCGCAAGGCACCCAGCCCCAGCATTTT.